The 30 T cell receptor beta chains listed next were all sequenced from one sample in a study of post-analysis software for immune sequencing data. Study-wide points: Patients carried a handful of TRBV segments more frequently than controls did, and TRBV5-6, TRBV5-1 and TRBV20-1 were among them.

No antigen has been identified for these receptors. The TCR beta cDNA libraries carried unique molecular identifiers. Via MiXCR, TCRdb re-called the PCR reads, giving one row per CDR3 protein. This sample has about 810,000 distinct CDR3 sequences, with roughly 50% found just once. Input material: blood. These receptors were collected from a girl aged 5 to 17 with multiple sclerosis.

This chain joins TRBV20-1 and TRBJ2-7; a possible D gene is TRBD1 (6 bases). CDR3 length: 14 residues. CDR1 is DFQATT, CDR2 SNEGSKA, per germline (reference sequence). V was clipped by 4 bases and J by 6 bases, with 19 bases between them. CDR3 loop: CSAIRGKALAEQYF. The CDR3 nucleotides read TGCAGTGCTATCAGGGGAAAAGCCCTCGCCGAGCAGTACTTC.

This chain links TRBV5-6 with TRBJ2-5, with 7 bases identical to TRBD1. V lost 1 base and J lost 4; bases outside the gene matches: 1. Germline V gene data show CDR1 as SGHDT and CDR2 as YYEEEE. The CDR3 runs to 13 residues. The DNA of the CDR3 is TGTGCCAGCAGCTTGTACAGGGGAGAGACCCAGTACTTC. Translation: CASSLYRGETQYF.

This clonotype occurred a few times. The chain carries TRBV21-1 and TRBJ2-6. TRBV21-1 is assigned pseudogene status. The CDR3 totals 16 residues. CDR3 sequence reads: CASTPSGFSGANVLTF. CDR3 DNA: TGTGCCAGCACCCCGTCGGGTTTCTCTGGGGCCAACGTCCTGACTTTC.

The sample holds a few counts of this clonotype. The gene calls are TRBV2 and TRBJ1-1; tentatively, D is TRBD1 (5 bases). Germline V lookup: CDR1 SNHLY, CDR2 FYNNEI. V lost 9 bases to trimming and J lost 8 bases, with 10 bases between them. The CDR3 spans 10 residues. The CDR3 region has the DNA TGTGCCAGAGGGACCGACGAAGCTTTCTTT. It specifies CARGTDEAFF.

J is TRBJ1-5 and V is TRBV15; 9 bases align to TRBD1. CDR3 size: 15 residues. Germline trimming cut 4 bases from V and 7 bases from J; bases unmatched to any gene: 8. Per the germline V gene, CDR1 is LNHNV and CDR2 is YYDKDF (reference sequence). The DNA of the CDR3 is TGTGCCACCAGCACAAGGGGACAGGGTGCGCAGCCCCAGCATTTT. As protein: CATSTRGQGAQPQHF.

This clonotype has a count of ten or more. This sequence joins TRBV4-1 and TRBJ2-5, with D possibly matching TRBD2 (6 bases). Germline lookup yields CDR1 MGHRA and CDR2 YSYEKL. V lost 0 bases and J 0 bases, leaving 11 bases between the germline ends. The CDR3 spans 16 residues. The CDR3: CASSQERGVYQETQYF. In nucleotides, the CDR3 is TGCGCCAGCAGCCAAGAGCGGGGCGTGTACCAAGAGACCCAGTACTTC.

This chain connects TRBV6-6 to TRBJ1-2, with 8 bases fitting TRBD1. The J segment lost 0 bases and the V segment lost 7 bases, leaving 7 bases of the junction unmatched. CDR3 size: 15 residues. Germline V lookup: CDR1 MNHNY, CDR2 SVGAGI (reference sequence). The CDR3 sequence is CASNSGTGTNYGYTF. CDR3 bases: TGTGCCAGCAACTCCGGGACAGGAACTAACTATGGCTACACCTTC.

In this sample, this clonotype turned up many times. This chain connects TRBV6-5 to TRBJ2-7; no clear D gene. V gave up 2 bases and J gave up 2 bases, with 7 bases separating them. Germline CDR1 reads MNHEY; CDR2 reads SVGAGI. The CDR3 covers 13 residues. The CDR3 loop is CASSYGTTYEQYF. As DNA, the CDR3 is TGTGCCAGCAGTTACGGCACAACCTACGAGCAGTACTTC.

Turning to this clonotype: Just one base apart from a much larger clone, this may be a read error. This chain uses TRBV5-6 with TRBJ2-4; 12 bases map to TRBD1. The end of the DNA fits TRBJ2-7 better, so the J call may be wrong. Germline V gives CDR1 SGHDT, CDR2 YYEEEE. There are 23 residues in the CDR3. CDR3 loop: CANSLAHLGHNRDRGRELYEQYF. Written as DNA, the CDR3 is TGTGCCAACAGCTTGGCCCACCTAGGCCACAACCGGGACAGGGGGCGCGAGTTGTACGAGCAGTACTTC.

The CDR3 nucleotides are TGCAGCGTTGTATCCGGAGACCCTGGGGAGACCCAGTACTTC. Its protein product is CSVVSGDPGETQYF. This rearrangement joins TRBV29-1 to TRBJ2-5; D not resolved. The CDR3 contains 14 residues. Trimming removed 4 bases from V and 5 bases from J, with 17 bases in between. Germline-derived CDR1 and CDR2 are SQVTM and ANQGSEA. The variable domain in full, with the rest retrieved from reference TRBV29-1 and TRBJ2-5, is SAVISQKPSRDICQRGTSLTIQCQVDSQVTMMFWYRQQPGQSLTLIATANQGSEATYESGFVIDKFPISRPNLTFSTLTVSNMSPEDSSIYLCSVVSGDPGETQYFGPGTRLLVL.

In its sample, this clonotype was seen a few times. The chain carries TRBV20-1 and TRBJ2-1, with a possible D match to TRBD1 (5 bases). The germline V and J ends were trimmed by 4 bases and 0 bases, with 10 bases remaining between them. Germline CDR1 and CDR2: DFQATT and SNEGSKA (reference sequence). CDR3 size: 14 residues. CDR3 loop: CSAIRTHSYNEQFF. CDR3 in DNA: TGCAGTGCTATACGGACACACTCCTACAATGAGCAGTTCTTC.

CDR3 nucleotide sequence: TGTGCCAGCAGTGAAGCGCTTGAGGGACGGGACAACTCCTACGAGCAGTACTTC. This translates into CASSEALEGRDNSYEQYF. The chain employs TRBV2 and TRBJ2-7; D is possibly TRBD1 (6 bases). The CDR3 is 18 residues long. Germline V lookup: CDR1 SNHLY, CDR2 FYNNEI. V was cut by 0 bases and J by 0 bases, with 18 bases left in between.

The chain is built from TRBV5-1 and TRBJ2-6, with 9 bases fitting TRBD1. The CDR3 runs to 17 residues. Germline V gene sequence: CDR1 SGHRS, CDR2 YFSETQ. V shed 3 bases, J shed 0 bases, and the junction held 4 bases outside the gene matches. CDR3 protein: CASSWGQGSSGANVLTF. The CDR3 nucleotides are TGCGCCAGCAGCTGGGGACAGGGCTCCTCTGGGGCCAACGTCCTGACTTTC.

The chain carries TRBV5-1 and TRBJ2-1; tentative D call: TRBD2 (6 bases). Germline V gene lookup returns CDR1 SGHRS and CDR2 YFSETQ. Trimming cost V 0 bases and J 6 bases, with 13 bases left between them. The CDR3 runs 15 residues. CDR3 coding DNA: TGCGCCAGCAGCTTGGCTACTAGCACTTCCAATGAGCAGTTCTTC. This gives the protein CASSLATSTSNEQFF.

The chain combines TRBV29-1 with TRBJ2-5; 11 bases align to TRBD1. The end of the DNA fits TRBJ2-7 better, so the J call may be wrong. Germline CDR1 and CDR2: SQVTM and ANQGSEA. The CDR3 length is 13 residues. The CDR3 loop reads CSASGTGGHEQYF. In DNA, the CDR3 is TGCAGCGCTTCCGGGACAGGGGGACACGAGCAGTACTTC.

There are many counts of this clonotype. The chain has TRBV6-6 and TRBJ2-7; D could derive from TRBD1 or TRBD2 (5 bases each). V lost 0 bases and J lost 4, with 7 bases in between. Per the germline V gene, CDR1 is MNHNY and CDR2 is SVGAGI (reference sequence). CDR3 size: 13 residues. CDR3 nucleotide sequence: TGTGCCAGCAGTTACTCGAGGGGATACGAGCAGTACTTC. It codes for CASSYSRGYEQYF.

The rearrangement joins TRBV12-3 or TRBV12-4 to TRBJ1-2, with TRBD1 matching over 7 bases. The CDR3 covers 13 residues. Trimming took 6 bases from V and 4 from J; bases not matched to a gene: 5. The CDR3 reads CASSAGQPYGYTF. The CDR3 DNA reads TGTGCCAGCAGCGCGGGACAGCCCTATGGCTACACCTTC.

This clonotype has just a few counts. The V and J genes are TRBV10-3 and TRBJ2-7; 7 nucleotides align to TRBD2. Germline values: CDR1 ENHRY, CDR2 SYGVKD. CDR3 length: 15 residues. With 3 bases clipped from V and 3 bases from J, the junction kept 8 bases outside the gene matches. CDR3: CAISDWRGKHYEQYF. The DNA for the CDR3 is TGTGCCATCAGTGACTGGCGGGGGAAACACTACGAGCAGTACTTC.

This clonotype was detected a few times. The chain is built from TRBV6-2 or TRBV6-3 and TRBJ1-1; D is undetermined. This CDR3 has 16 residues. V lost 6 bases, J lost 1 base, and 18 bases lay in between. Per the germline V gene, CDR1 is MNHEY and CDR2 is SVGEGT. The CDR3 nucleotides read TGTGCCAGCAGAGACACCTACGGGATGGCGAACACTGAAGCTTTCTTT. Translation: CASRDTYGMANTEAFF.

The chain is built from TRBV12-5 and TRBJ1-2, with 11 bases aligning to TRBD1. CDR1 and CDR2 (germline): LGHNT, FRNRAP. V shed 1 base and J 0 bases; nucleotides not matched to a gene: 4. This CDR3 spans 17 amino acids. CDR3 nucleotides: TGTGCTAGTGGTTTGGCCGGGACAGGGGGAGCTAACTATGGCTACACCTTC. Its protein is CASGLAGTGGANYGYTF.

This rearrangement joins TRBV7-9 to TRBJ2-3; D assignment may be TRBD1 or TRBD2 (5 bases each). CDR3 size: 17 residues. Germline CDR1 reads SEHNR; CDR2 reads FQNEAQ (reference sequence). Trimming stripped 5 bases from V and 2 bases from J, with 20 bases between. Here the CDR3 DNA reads TGTGCCAGCAGCCCCGCGTCGAACGGGGCAAACACAGATACGCAGTATTTT. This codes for CASSPASNGANTDTQYF. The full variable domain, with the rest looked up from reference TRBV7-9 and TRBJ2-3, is DTGVSQNPRHKITKRGQNVTFRCDPISEHNRLYWYRQTLGQGPEFLTYFQNEAQLEKSRLLSDRFSAERPKGSFSTLEIQRTEQGDSAMYLCASSPASNGANTDTQYFGPGTRLTVL.

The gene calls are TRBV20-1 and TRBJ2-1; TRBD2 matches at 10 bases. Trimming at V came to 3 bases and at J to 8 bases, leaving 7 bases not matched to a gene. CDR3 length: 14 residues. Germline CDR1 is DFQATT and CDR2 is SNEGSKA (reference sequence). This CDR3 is CSASGLAGDYEQFF. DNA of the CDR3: TGCAGTGCTAGTGGGCTAGCGGGAGACTATGAGCAGTTCTTC.

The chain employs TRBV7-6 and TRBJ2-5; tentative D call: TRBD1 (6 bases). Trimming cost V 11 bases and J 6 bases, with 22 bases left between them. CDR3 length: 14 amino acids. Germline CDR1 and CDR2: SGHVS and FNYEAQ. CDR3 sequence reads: CAGNQQGGVQTQYF. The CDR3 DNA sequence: TGTGCCGGCAACCAACAGGGTGGGGTGCAGACCCAGTACTTC.

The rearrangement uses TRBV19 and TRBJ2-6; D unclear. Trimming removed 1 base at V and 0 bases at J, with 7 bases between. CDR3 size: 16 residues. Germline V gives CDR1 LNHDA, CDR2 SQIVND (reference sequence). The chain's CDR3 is CASSIGSRSGANVLTF. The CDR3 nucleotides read TGTGCCAGTAGTATAGGAAGCCGCTCTGGGGCCAACGTCCTGACTTTC.

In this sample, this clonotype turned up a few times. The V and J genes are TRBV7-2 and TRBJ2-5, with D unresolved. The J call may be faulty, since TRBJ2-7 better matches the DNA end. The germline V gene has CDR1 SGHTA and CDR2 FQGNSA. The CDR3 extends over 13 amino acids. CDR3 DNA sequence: TGTGCCAGCAGCTTTGGGATCGGCTACGAGCAGTACTTC. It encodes CASSFGIGYEQYF.

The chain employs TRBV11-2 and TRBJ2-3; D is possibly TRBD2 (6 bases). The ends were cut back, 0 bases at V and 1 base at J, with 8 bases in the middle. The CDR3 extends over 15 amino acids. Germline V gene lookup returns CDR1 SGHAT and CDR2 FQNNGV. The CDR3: CASSLEAGRTDTQYF. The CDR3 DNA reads TGTGCCAGCAGCTTAGAAGCGGGCCGCACAGATACGCAGTATTTT.

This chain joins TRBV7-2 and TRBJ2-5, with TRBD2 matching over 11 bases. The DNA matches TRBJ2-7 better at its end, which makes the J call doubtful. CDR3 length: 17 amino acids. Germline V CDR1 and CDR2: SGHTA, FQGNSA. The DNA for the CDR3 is TGTGCCAGCAGCTTAGTCCCTAGCGGGAGGCCCAATCACGAGCAGTACTTC. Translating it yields CASSLVPSGRPNHEQYF.

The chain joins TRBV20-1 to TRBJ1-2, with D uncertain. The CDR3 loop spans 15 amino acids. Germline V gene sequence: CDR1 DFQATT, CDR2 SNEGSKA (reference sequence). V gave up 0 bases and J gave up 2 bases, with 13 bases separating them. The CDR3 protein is CSARDREGVNYGYTF. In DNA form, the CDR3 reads TGCAGTGCTAGAGATCGGGAAGGAGTCAACTATGGCTACACCTTC.

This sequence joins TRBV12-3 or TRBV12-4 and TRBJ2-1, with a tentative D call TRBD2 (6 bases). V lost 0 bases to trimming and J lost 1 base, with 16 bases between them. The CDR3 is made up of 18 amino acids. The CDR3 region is CASSLAHLGLQSYNEQFF. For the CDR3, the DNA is TGTGCCAGCAGTTTAGCCCACCTTGGACTACAATCCTACAATGAGCAGTTCTTC.

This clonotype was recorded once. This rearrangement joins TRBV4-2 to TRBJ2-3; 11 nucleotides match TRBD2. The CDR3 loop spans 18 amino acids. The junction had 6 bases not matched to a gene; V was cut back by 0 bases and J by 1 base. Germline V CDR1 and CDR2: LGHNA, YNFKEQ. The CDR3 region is CASSQDVAGGLRTDTQYF. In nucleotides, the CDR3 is TGTGCCAGCAGCCAAGATGTAGCGGGGGGGCTACGCACAGATACGCAGTATTTT.